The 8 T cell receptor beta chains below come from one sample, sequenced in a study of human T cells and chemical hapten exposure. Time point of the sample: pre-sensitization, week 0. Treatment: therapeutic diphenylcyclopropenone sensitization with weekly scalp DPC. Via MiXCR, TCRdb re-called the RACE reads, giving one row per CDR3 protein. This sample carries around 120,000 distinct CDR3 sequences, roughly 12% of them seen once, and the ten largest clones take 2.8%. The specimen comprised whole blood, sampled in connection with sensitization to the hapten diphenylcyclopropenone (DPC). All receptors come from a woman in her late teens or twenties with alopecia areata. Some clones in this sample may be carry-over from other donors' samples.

The CDR3 region is CASSKRDRKTNEKLFF. CDR3 sequence (DNA): TGTGCCAGCAGTAAAAGGGACCGTAAGACTAATGAAAAACTGTTTTTT. The rearrangement uses TRBV12-3 or TRBV12-4 and TRBJ1-4, with D possibly matching TRBD1 (5 bases). CDR3 length: 16 amino acids. The ends were cut back, 5 bases at V and 2 bases at J, with 15 bases in the middle.

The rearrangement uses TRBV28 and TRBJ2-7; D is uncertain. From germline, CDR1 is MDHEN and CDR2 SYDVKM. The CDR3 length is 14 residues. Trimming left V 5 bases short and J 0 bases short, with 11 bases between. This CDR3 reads CASSPWKVSYEQYF. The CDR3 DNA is TGTGCCAGCAGTCCCTGGAAGGTCTCCTACGAGCAGTACTTC. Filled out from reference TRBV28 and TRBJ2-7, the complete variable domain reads DVKVTQSSRYLVKRTGEKVFLECVQDMDHENMFWYRQDPGLGLRLIYFSYDVKMKEKGDIPEGYSVSREKKERFSLILESASTNQTSMYLCASSPWKVSYEQYFGPGTRLTVT.

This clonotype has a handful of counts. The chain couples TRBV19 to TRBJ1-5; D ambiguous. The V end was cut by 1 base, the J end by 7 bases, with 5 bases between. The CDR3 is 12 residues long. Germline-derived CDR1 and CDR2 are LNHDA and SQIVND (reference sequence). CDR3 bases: TGTGCCAGTAGTATAGTGGGCCAGCCCCAGCATTTT. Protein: CASSIVGQPQHF.

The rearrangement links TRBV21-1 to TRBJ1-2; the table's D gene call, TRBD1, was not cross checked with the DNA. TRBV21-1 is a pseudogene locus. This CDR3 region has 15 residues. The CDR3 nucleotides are TGTGCCATTCGACAGGCCCTATACGTGGACTATGGCTACACCTTC. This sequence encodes CAIRQALYVDYGYTF.

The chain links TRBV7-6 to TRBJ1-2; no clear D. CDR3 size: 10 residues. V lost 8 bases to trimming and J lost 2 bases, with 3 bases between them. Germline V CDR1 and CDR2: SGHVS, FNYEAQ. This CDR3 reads CASLNYGYTF. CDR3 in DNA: TGTGCCAGCTTGAACTATGGCTACACCTTC.

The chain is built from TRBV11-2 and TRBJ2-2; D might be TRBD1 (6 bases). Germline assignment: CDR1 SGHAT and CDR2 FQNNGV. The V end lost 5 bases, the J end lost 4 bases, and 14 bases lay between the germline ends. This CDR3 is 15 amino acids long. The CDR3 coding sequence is TGTGCCAGCAGCCCGGCTGCAGGGGCCACCGGGGAGCTGTTTTTT. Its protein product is CASSPAAGATGELFF.

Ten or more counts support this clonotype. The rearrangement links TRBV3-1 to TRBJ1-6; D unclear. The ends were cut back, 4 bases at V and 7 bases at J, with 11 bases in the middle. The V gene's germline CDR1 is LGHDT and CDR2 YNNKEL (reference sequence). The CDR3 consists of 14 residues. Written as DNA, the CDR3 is TGTGCCAGCAGCCTGGGCCGGGGAAATTCACCCCTCCACTTT. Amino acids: CASSLGRGNSPLHF.

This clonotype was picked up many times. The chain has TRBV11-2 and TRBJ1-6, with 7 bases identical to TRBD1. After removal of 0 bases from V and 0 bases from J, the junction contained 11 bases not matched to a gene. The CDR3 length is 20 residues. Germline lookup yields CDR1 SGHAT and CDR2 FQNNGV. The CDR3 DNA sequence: TGTGCCAGCAGCTTAGATGGATCCCGGGACAGTTACTCCTATAATTCACCCCTCCACTTT. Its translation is CASSLDGSRDSYSYNSPLHF.